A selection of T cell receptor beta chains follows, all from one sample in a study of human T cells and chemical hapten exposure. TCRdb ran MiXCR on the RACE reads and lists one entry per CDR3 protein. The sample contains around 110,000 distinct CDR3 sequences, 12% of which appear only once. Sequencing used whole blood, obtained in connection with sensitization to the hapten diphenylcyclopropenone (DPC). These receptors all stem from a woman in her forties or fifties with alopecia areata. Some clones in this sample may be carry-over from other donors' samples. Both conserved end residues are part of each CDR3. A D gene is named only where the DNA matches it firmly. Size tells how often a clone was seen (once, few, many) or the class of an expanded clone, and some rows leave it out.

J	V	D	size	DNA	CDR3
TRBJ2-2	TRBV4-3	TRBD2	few	TGCGCCAGCAGCCCACTAGCGGGGGACAACACCGGGGAGCTGTTTTTT	CASSPLAGDNTGELFF
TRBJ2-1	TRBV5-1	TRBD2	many	TGCGCCAGCAGCGTCAGACTAGCGGGAGGGTCTGTCAATGAGCAGTTCTTC	CASSVRLAGGSVNEQFF
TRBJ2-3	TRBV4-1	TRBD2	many	TGCGCCAGCAGCCAAGGGGCTAGCGGGAAATTCACAGATACGCAGTATTTT	CASSQGASGKFTDTQYF
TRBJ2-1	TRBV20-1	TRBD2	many	TGCAGTGCTAATGGGCTAGCGGGGAGCTCCTACAATGAGCAGTTCTTC	CSANGLAGSSYNEQFF
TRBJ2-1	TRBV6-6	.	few	TGTGCCAGCCAGGGGACGAATGAGCAGTTCTTC	CASQGTNEQFF
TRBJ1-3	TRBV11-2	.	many	TGTGCCAGCAGCTTAGGACCTATCTCTGGAAACACCATATATTTT	CASSLGPISGNTIYF
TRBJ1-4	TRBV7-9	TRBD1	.	TGTGCCAGCCGTGGACAGGACTATGAAAAACTGTTTTTT	CASRGQDYEKLFF
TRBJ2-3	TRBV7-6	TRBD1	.	TGTGCCAGCAGCTTAGCGGGTGTCGGGACAGCTCAGTATTTT	CASSLAGVGTAQYF
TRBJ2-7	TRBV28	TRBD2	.	TGTGCCAGCATGACGCGGGGGAACGAGCAGTACTTC	CASMTRGNEQYF
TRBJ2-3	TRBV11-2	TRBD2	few	TGTGCCAGCAGCTTAGCCCAGGGAGGGAGGGGCACAGATACGCAGTATTTT	CASSLAQGGRGTDTQYF
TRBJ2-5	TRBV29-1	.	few	TGCAGCGGTGATGCGGCTAGCGAAGAGACCCAGTACTTC	CSGDAASEETQYF
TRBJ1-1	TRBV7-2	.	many	TGTGCCAGCAGCTTCACACTGGACACTGAAGCTTTCTTT	CASSFTLDTEAFF
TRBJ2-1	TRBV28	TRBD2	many	TGTGCCAGCAGGCCCCCCCAGGTCCCGGGAGGCCCTCGGGTGCATGAGCAGTTCTTC	CASRPPQVPGGPRVHEQFF
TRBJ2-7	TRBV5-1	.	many	TGCGCCAGCAGCTTGGGACAGATGGGCGAGCAGTACTTC	CASSLGQMGEQYF
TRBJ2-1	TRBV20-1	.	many	TGCAGTGCCATGGGACCCAGCTACAATGAGCAGTTCTTC	CSAMGPSYNEQFF
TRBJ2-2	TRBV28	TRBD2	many	TGTGCCAGCAGCCTTCTAGCGGGGGGTTCCACCGGGGAGCTGTTTTTT	CASSLLAGGSTGELFF
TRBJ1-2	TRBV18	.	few	TGTGCCAGCTCTCGCGAAGGACACCGAGCTAACTATGGCTACACCTTC	CASSREGHRANYGYTF
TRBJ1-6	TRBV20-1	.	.	TGCAGTGCTAGTGACCTCAATTCACCCCTCCACTTT	CSASDLNSPLHF
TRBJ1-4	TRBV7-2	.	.	TGTGCCAGCAGCTTAGGGGGAGTGGGGGAAAAACTGTTTTTT	CASSLGGVGEKLFF
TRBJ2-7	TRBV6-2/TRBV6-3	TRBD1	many	TGTGCCAGCAGTTACTCTAGGACAGGGGCCCGGTACGAGCAGTACTTC	CASSYSRTGARYEQYF
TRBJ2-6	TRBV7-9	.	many	TGTGCCAGCAGCTTAAACTCTGGGGCCAACGTCCTGACTTTC	CASSLNSGANVLTF
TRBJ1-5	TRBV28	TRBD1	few	TGTGCCAGCAGGATTAGACAGGGGGCTCGGCCCCAGCATTTT	CASRIRQGARPQHF
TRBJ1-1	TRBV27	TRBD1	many	TGTGCCAGCAGTTTAAAACCAGGGGGGAATGAAGCTTTCTTT	CASSLKPGGNEAFF
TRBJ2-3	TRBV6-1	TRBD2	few	TGTGCCAGCAGGGGGTCGACTAGCGGGGATACGCAGTATTTT	CASRGSTSGDTQYF
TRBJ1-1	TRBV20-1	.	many	TGCAGTGCTAGACGTCCCACAGTTAACACTGAAGCTTTCTTT	CSARRPTVNTEAFF
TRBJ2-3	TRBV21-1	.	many	TGTGCCAGCAGCAAAGAAATGTCTCAAGGATTCACAGATACGCAGTATTTT	CASSKEMSQGFTDTQYF
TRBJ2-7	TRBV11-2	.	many	TGTGCCAGCAGCTTAGTCGGGGGGCCCTACGAGCAGTACTTC	CASSLVGGPYEQYF
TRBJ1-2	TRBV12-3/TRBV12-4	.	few	TGTGCCAGCACCAAGTGGACGGGGGCACGTGGCTACACCTTC	CASTKWTGARGYTF
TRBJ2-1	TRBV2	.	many	TGTGCCAGCAGTGAAGCCCTTACAGGGCCGGACGGTGGTTTCTTC	CASSEALTGPDGGFF
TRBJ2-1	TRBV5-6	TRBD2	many	TGTGCCAGCAGCTTTCGAGCGGGAGGTATTTACAATGAGCAGTTCTTC	CASSFRAGGIYNEQFF
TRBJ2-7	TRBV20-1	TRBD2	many	TGCAGTGCTAGAGATCCCGGGAGGGACTCCTACGAGCAGTACTTC	CSARDPGRDSYEQYF
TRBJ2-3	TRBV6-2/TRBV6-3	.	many	TGTGCCAGCAGTTTCCCCAGGGAATACACAGATACGCAGTATTTT	CASSFPREYTDTQYF
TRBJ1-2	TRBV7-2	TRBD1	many	TGTGCCAGCAGCTCTGGACAGGCCCCGATAAGTAACTATGGCTACACCTTC	CASSSGQAPISNYGYTF
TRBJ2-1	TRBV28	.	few	TGTGCCAGCAGTCTCTTCGATGAGCAGTTCTTC	CASSLFDEQFF
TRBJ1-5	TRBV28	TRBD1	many	TGTGCCAGCAGGGGACAGGGGTCGGCTCAGCCCCAGCATTTT	CASRGQGSAQPQHF
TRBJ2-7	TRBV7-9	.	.	TGTGCCAGCAGCCCCTCGGCCGGTAGCTACGAGCAGTACTTC	CASSPSAGSYEQYF
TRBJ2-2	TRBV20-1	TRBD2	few	TGCAGTGCTATTAAGCTAGCGGGAGGGCTGAGCAGGGAGCTGTTTTTT	CSAIKLAGGLSRELFF
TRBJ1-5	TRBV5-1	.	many	TGCGCCAGCAGCTCAGGCCAGGGAGACAATCAGCCCCAGCATTTT	CASSSGQGDNQPQHF
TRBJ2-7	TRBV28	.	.	TGTGCCAGCAGTCTACCTCTGACAGAGCAGTACTTC	CASSLPLTEQYF
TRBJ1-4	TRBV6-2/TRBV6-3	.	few	TGTGCCAGCAGTTACCACGGGATCTCAGGGGAAAAACTGTTTTTT	CASSYHGISGEKLFF
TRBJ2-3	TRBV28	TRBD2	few	TGTGCCAGCACGTTCGGGGGGACCCACACAGATACGCAGTATTTT	CASTFGGTHTDTQYF
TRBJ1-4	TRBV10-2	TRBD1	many	TGCGCCAGCAGTGAGTCCCACAGGGGAAAAGGTGAAAAACTGTTTTTT	CASSESHRGKGEKLFF
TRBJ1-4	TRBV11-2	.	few	TGTGCCAGCAGCTTAGAACAGGGCAGCGTGGGGTTTTTT	CASSLEQGSVGFF
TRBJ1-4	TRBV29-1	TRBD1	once	TGCAGCGGGACAGGGGGAATTAATGAAAAACTGTTTTTT	CSGTGGINEKLFF
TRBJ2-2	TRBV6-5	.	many	TGTGCCAGCAGATACCAGACCGTCACCGGGGAGCTGTTTTTT	CASRYQTVTGELFF
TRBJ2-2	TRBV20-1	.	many	TGCAGTGCGCGACCGGCCCCGAACACCGGGGAGCTGTTTTTT	CSARPAPNTGELFF
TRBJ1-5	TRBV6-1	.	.	TGTGCCAGCAGTGAGGACGGCAGTTATCAGCCCCAGCATTTT	CASSEDGSYQPQHF
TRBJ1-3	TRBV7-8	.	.	TGTGCCAGCAGCCGCACCGGGACCTCTGGAAACACCATATATTTT	CASSRTGTSGNTIYF
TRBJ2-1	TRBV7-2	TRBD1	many	TGTGCCAGCAGCTTAGGCATGTGGTTGCAGGGGGCTGGGAATGAGCAGTTCTTC	CASSLGMWLQGAGNEQFF
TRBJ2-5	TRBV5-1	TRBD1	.	TGCGCCAGCAGCTCTCGACAGGGCGAACAAGAGACCCAGTACTTC	CASSSRQGEQETQYF
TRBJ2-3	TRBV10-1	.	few	TGCGCCAGCAGCGCCCTGACTAGTAGCGATACGCAGTATTTT	CASSALTSSDTQYF
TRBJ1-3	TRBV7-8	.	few	TGTGCCAGCAGCAAGATCTACTTGGGGGCAAGTGGAAACACCATATATTTT	CASSKIYLGASGNTIYF
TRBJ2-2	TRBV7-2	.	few	TGTGCCAGCAGCCCACTGATAACTAGAATCGGAGGGGAGCTGTTTTTT	CASSPLITRIGGELFF
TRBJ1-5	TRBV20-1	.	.	TGCAGTGCTAGAAACCCCCGGAAATCCGATCAGCCCCAGCATTTT	CSARNPRKSDQPQHF